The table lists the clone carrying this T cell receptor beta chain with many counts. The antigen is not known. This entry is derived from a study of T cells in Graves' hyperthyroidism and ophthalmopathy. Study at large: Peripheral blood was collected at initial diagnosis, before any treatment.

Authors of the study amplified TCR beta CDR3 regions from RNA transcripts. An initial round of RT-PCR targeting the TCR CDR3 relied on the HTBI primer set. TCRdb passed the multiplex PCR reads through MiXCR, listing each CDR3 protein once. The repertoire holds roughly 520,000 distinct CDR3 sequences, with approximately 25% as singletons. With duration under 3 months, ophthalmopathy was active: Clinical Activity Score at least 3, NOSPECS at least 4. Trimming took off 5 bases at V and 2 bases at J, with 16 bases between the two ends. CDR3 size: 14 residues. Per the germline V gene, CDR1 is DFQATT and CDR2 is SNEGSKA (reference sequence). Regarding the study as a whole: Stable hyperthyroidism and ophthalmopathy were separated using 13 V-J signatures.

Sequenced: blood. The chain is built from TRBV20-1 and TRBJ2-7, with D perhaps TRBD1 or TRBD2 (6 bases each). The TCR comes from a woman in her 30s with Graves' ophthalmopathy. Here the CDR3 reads CSAGVRGGTYEQYF. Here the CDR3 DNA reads TGCAGTGCTGGGGTTAGAGGGGGGACCTACGAGCAGTACTTC.